The 29 T cell receptor beta chains below were found in one sample sequenced in a study of blood T cells in healthy people across ages. With a J-beta primer mix and a sample-barcoded 5' primer, a second PCR ran roughly 6 to 11 cycles. TCRdb itself ran the 5' RACE reads through MiXCR, one entry per CDR3 protein. The sample contains 650,000 to 800,000 distinct CDR3 sequences, approximately 44% of which appear only once. The material sequenced was blood. These receptors all come from a man aged 55-75 years in good health.

This clonotype showed up just a few times. The CDR3 DNA follows: TGTGCCAGCAGCCCTTGGACTAGCGGGGCTGCAGATACGCAGTATTTT. Its translation: CASSPWTSGAADTQYF. This rearrangement joins TRBV9 to TRBJ2-3; the match to TRBD2 covers 12 bases. Germline lookup yields CDR1 SGDLS and CDR2 YYNGEE. Trimming took 4 bases from V and 4 from J; bases not matched to a gene: 7. The CDR3 runs 16 residues.

The CDR3 spells CASSFNPGPNYGYTF. The CDR3 coding sequence is TGTGCCAGCAGTTTTAATCCAGGCCCTAACTATGGCTACACCTTC. The V gene is TRBV12-3 or TRBV12-4, the J gene TRBJ1-2; D gene ambiguous. Deletions cut 3 bases from V and 0 bases from J, with 11 bases between. This CDR3 spans 15 amino acids.

This clonotype came up a few times. V is TRBV5-6 and J is TRBJ2-1; D could derive from TRBD1 or TRBD2 (5 bases each). Germline CDR1 is SGHDT and CDR2 is YYEEEE. Trimming removed 0 bases at V and 5 bases at J, with 15 bases between. CDR3 length equals 16 residues. The CDR3 nucleotides read TGTGCCAGCAGCTTGGTTAGACGGGGCGCGGACAATGAGCAGTTCTTC. Translated, it gives CASSLVRRGADNEQFF.

This chain links TRBV9 with TRBJ1-1; no firm D call. V was trimmed by 1 base and J by 6 bases, leaving 10 bases between them. Germline-derived CDR1 and CDR2 are SGDLS and YYNGEE. The CDR3 is made up of 13 amino acids. CDR3 nucleotides: TGTGCCAGCAGCGTATACGAGGGCGCTGAAGCTTTCTTT. Translation: CASSVYEGAEAFF.

The V gene is TRBV12-3 or TRBV12-4, the J gene TRBJ2-1, with 7 bases matching TRBD1. The CDR3 runs 15 residues. J gave up 2 bases and V 5 bases, and 6 bases lay outside the gene matches. The CDR3 sequence: CASSPRQGPYNEQFF. The CDR3 bases are TGTGCCAGCAGTCCAAGACAGGGACCCTACAATGAGCAGTTCTTC.

About this clonotype: At one boundary the junction diverges from the germline segment, which might be a read error. V usage is TRBV12-3 or TRBV12-4 and J usage is TRBJ2-6; 7 bases match TRBD1. The CDR3 sequence is 15 residues long. DNA of the CDR3: TGTGCCAGCAGTAATACAGGGGCTGGGACCAACGTCCTGACTTTC. It codes for CASSNTGAGTNVLTF.

This clonotype showed up just a few times. The chain couples TRBV7-2 to TRBJ2-7; TRBD2 matches 10 bases. The CDR3 runs 15 residues. Germline-derived CDR1 and CDR2 are SGHTA and FQGNSA. V lost 6 bases, J lost 4 bases, and 9 bases stayed unmatched. This CDR3 is CASSQNSGGLYEQYF. CDR3 sequence (DNA): TGTGCCAGCAGTCAAAATAGCGGGGGGCTATACGAGCAGTACTTC.

V gene TRBV6-2 or TRBV6-3 combines with J gene TRBJ2-7; unclear D gene. V was pared by 2 bases and J by 3 bases, with 23 bases between. The CDR3 length is 18 residues. Germline values: CDR1 MNHEY, CDR2 SVGEGT. CDR3 DNA sequence: TGTGCCAGCAGTTACAATCCCGGTGGGAAGGAAAACTTCTACGAGCAGTACTTC. It encodes CASSYNPGGKENFYEQYF.

A few counts support this clonotype. J is TRBJ1-2 and V is TRBV6-1; a possible D gene is TRBD1 (6 bases). CDR1 is MNHNS and CDR2 is SASEGT in the germline V gene. The CDR3 has 16 residues. Trimming cost V 7 bases and J 1 base, with 19 bases left between them. As DNA, the CDR3 is TGTGCCAGCACCCCAGTGGACAGACTTCTTAACTATGGCTACACCTTC. Protein: CASTPVDRLLNYGYTF.

This clonotype appeared a few times. This chain uses TRBV15 with TRBJ1-2; D might be TRBD1 (5 bases). This CDR3 contains 16 residues. The V end was cut by 0 bases, the J end by 2 bases, with 13 bases between. The germline V gene encodes CDR1 LNHNV and CDR2 YYDKDF (reference sequence). CDR3 sequence (DNA): TGTGCCACCAGCAGAGATCAGGTGACAGCGAACTATGGCTACACCTTC. It encodes CATSRDQVTANYGYTF.

This clonotype was observed a few times. This sequence joins TRBV7-2 and TRBJ1-2; 9 nucleotides line up with TRBD1. V gave up 5 bases and J gave up 4 bases; unmatched junction bases: 23. Germline lookup yields CDR1 SGHTA and CDR2 FQGNSA. This CDR3 contains 20 residues. CDR3 amino acids: CASSIRSLLAGRQGVYGYTF. The DNA for the CDR3 is TGTGCCAGCAGCATCAGGTCACTCTTAGCCGGGAGACAGGGGGTCTATGGCTACACCTTC.

This chain joins TRBV18 and TRBJ2-7, with a weak D call TRBD1 (7 bases). CDR1 KGHSH and CDR2 LQKENI come from the germline V gene. The length of the CDR3 is 15 residues. The V end was cut by 4 bases, the J end by 0 bases, with 13 bases between. CDR3 region: CASSRGTENSYEQYF. The CDR3 DNA is TGTGCCAGCTCACGCGGGACAGAGAACTCCTACGAGCAGTACTTC.

This chain joins TRBV7-3 and TRBJ2-1, with 11 bases fitting TRBD2. TRBJ2-7 explains the end of the DNA better; the J call may be wrong. Germline CDR1 SGHTA, CDR2 FQGTGA. The length of the CDR3 is 15 residues. The CDR3 coding sequence is TGTGCCAGCAGCTTAGTAGCGGGGGGGGTCAATGAGCAGTACTTC. Translating it yields CASSLVAGGVNEQYF.

This rearrangement joins TRBV12-3 or TRBV12-4 to TRBJ2-2, with D possibly being TRBD1 (5 bases). V gave up 7 bases and J gave up 0 bases, with 12 bases separating them. The CDR3 length is 15 residues. For the CDR3, the DNA is TGTGCCAGCATCCTGGCAGGGACGAACACCGGGGAGCTGTTTTTT. Protein sequence: CASILAGTNTGELFF.

This clonotype was recorded a few times. The CDR3 coding sequence is TGTGCCAGCAGCTTAGGGCAGGGGTTCGGCTACGAGCAGTACTTC. Translating it yields CASSLGQGFGYEQYF. The V and J genes are TRBV7-2 and TRBJ2-7; D may be TRBD1 (6 bases). V lost 1 base and J lost 3, with 13 bases in between. The germline V gene encodes CDR1 SGHTA and CDR2 FQGNSA. The CDR3 covers 15 residues. Supplemented by reference TRBV7-2 and TRBJ2-7, the full variable domain reads GAGVSQSPSNKVTEKGKDVELRCDPISGHTALYWYRQSLGQGLEFLIYFQGNSAPDKSGLPSDRFSAERTGGSVSTLTIQRTQQEDSAVYLCASSLGQGFGYEQYFGPGTRLTVT.

A few counts support this clonotype. The chain uses TRBV7-2 and TRBJ1-6; D gene unclear. The ends were cut back, 3 bases at V and 8 bases at J, with 8 bases in the middle. Germline V gene data show CDR1 as SGHTA and CDR2 as FQGNSA. This CDR3 is built from 13 residues. CDR3 protein: CASSFFTDSPLHF. The CDR3 DNA sequence: TGTGCCAGCAGCTTTTTTACGGATTCACCCCTCCACTTT.

V and J are TRBV9 and TRBJ2-7, with D perhaps matching TRBD2 (5 bases). Trimming left V 0 bases short and J 0 bases short, with 10 bases between. The CDR3 spans 15 residues. Germline V gene lookup returns CDR1 SGDLS and CDR2 YYNGEE. CDR3 amino acids: CASSVAGESSYEQYF. The CDR3 DNA reads TGTGCCAGCAGCGTAGCTGGGGAGAGCTCCTACGAGCAGTACTTC.

V usage is TRBV6-4 and J usage is TRBJ1-5; D not resolved. The CDR3 runs to 14 residues. Germline loops: CDR1 MRHNA, CDR2 SNTAGT. The V end lost 2 bases, the J end lost 6 bases, and 11 bases lay between the germline ends. In nucleotides, the CDR3 is TGTGCCAGCAGTGACGGCCTCTGGAGTCAGCCCCAGCATTTT. Translation: CASSDGLWSQPQHF.

The chain has TRBV20-1 and TRBJ1-1; 7 positions match TRBD1. From germline, CDR1 is DFQATT and CDR2 SNEGSKA (reference sequence). The V and J ends lost 6 bases and 2 bases, in that order; junction bases with no gene match: 9. The CDR3 extends over 14 amino acids. The chain's CDR3 is CSAATTGPNTEAFF. For the CDR3, the DNA is TGCAGTGCCGCGACGACAGGGCCTAACACTGAAGCTTTCTTT.

This clonotype was counted ten times or more. This rearrangement joins TRBV6-2 or TRBV6-3 to TRBJ2-1; TRBD1 or TRBD2 may be the D gene (5 bases each). The CDR3 is 14 amino acids. The V and J ends lost 6 bases and 4 bases respectively, with 13 bases between them. From germline, CDR1 is MNHEY and CDR2 SVGEGT. CDR3 sequence: CASSRLRGYNEQFF. CDR3 sequence (DNA): TGTGCCAGCAGCAGGCTGAGGGGTTACAATGAGCAGTTCTTC.

This clonotype has more than one count but fewer than ten. This rearrangement joins TRBV7-9 to TRBJ1-5, with 11 positions matching TRBD1. CDR1 SEHNR and CDR2 FQNEAQ come from the germline V gene (reference sequence). J lost 7 bases, V lost 3 bases, and 8 bases had no gene match. The CDR3 is 16 amino acids. In DNA form, the CDR3 reads TGTGCCAGCAGCTTGGGGGACAGGGGGGCTGACCAGCCCCAGCATTTT. Its protein product is CASSLGDRGADQPQHF.

This clonotype has a handful of counts. The chain carries TRBV6-6 and TRBJ2-7; D uncertain. The CDR3 is 14 amino acids. From germline, CDR1 is MNHNY and CDR2 SVGAGI (reference sequence). Trimming stripped 0 bases from V and 12 bases from J, with 18 bases between. CDR3 DNA: TGTGCCAGCAGTTACTCGTCGGAGAGTGGAGCAGCGTACTTC. This encodes CASSYSSESGAAYF.

This clonotype was seen a handful of times. The chain has TRBV5-1 and TRBJ2-5; no definite D call. This CDR3 has 15 residues. Trimming pared 1 base from V and 2 bases from J, leaving 12 bases between. In germline, CDR1 is SGHRS, CDR2 YFSETQ. The CDR3 DNA reads TGCGCCAGCAGCTTGAGTAACTCCAGACAAGAGACCCAGTACTTC. Its protein is CASSLSNSRQETQYF.

This clonotype was detected a few times. The genes are TRBV7-2 and TRBJ2-4, with D maybe TRBD1 (5 bases). TRBJ2-7 matches the DNA end more closely, so the J call is doubtful. Germline CDR1 SGHTA, CDR2 FQGNSA. The CDR3 sequence is 16 residues long. Here the CDR3 reads CASSLDGELQVYEQYF. The CDR3 DNA sequence: TGTGCCAGCAGCTTAGATGGGGAACTACAGGTGTACGAGCAGTACTTC.

The V gene is TRBV24-1, the J gene TRBJ2-1, with D hard to call. V dropped 6 bases and J dropped 5 bases, with 4 bases sitting between them. Germline lookup yields CDR1 KGHDR and CDR2 SFDVKD. The CDR3 sequence is 11 residues long. The CDR3 region is CATSKDNEQFF. CDR3 in DNA: TGTGCCACCAGTAAAGACAATGAGCAGTTCTTC.

This chain joins TRBV7-6 and TRBJ2-5; TRBD1 aligns across 7 bases. CDR3 length equals 16 residues. Trimming cost V 5 bases and J 2 bases; bases outside gene matches: 11. Germline V gene lookup returns CDR1 SGHVS and CDR2 FNYEAQ. Here the CDR3 reads CASSPPLRTGQETQYF. Here the CDR3 DNA reads TGTGCCAGCAGCCCCCCCCTTCGGACAGGACAAGAGACCCAGTACTTC.

Concerning this clonotype itself: An end of the junction does not agree with germline; a read error may underlie this. This chain connects TRBV20-1 to TRBJ2-1, with D perhaps TRBD2 (7 bases). The CDR3 is made up of 13 amino acids. Germline V gives CDR1 DFQATT, CDR2 SNEGSKA (reference sequence). CDR3 loop: CNARRGGYNEQFF. Here the CDR3 DNA reads TGCAATGCTCGGAGGGGGGGTTACAATGAGCAGTTCTTC.

The V and J genes are TRBV3-1 and TRBJ1-6; D uncertain. The V gene lost 4 bases and the J gene lost 5 bases, with 9 bases spanning the gap. Germline-derived CDR1 and CDR2 are LGHDT and YNNKEL (reference sequence). The CDR3 extends over 14 amino acids. The CDR3 loop reads CASSLRGDNSPLHF. The CDR3, as DNA: TGTGCCAGCAGCCTAAGAGGAGATAATTCACCCCTCCACTTT. Using reference TRBV3-1 and TRBJ1-6 for the parts outside the CDR3, the full variable domain is DTAVSQTPKYLVTQMGNDKSIKCEQNLGHDTMYWYKQDSKKFLKIMFSYNNKELIINETVPNRFSPKSPDKAHLNLHINSLELGDSAVYFCASSLRGDNSPLHFGNGTRLTVT.

J is TRBJ2-4 and V is TRBV5-1; 7 bases map to TRBD2. The DNA end favors TRBJ2-7, so the J call may be wrong. The CDR3 sequence is 15 residues long. Germline values: CDR1 SGHRS, CDR2 YFSETQ. This CDR3 is CASSLGRAGHFEQYF. As DNA, the CDR3 is TGCGCCAGCAGCTTGGGACGAGCGGGGCACTTCGAGCAGTACTTC.